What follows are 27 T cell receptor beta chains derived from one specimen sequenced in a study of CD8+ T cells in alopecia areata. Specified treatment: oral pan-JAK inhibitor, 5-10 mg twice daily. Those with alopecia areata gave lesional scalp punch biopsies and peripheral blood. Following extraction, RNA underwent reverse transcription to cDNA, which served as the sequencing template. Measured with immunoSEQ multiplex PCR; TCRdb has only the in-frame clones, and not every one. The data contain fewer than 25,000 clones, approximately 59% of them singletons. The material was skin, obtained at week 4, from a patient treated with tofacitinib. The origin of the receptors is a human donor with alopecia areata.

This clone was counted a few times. The CDR3 sequence is CSVEGADSNYGYTF. CDR3 coding DNA: TGCAGCGTTGAAGGGGCAGATTCCAACTATGGCTACACCTTC. The chain recombines TRBV29-1 with TRBJ1-2; D not certain. Per the germline V gene, CDR1 is SQVTM and CDR2 is ANQGSEA. The CDR3 totals 14 residues. V lost 1 base and J lost 2, with 11 bases in between.

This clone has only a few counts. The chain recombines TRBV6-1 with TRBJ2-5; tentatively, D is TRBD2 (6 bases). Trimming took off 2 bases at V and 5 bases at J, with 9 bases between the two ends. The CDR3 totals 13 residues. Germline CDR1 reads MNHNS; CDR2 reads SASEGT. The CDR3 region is CASSETSFETQYF. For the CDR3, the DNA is TGTGCCAGCAGTGAAACTAGCTTCGAGACCCAGTACTTC.

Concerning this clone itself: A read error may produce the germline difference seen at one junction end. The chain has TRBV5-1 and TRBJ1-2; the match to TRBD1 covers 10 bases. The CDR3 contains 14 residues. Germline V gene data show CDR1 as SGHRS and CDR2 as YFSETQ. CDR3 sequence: CASSAGTGAYGYTF. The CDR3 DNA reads TGTGCCAGCAGCGCGGGGACAGGGGCCTATGGCTACACCTTC.

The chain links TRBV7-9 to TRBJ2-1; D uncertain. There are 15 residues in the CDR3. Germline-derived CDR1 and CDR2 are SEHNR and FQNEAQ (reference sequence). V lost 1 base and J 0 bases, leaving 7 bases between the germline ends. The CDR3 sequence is CASSLDLNSYNEQFF. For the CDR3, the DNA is TGTGCCAGCAGCTTAGACCTTAACTCCTACAATGAGCAGTTCTTC.

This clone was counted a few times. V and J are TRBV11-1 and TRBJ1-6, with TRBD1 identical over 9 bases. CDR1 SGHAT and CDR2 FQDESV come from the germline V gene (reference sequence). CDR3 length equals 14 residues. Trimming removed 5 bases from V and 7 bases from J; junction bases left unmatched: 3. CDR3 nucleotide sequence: TGTGCCAGCAGCGGTGACAGGGGGAATTCACCCCTCCACTTT. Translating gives CASSGDRGNSPLHF.

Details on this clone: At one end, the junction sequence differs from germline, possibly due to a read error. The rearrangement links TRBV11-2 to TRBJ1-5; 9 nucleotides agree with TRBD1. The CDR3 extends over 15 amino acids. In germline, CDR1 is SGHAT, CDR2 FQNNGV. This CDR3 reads CASSHTTGGGQPQHF. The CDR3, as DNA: TGCGCCAGCAGCCACACTACAGGGGGCGGTCAGCCCCAGCATTTT.

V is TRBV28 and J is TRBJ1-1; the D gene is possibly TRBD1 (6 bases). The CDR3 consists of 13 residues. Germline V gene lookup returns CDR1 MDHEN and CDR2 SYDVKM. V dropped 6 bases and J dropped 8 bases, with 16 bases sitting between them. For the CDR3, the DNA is TGTGCCAGCAGCCGCGGACAGTCCTGGGAAGCTTTCTTT. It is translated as CASSRGQSWEAFF. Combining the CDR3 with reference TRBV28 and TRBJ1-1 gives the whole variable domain DVKVTQSSRYLVKRTGEKVFLECVQDMDHENMFWYRQDPGLGLRLIYFSYDVKMKEKGDIPEGYSVSREKKERFSLILESASTNQTSMYLCASSRGQSWEAFFGQGTRLTVV.

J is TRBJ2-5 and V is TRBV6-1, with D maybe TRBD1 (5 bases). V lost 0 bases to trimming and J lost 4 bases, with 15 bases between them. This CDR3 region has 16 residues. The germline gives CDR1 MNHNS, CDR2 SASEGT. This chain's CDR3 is CASSEAVWVGAETQYF. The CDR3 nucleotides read TGTGCCAGCAGTGAAGCAGTGTGGGTTGGGGCAGAGACCCAGTACTTC.

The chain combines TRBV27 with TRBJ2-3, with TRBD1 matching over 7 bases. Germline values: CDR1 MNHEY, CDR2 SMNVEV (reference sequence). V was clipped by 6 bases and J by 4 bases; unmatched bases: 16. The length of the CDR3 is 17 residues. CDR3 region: CASRKPPTGPWPDTQYF. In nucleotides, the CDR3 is TGTGCCAGCAGAAAGCCCCCGACAGGGCCCTGGCCAGATACGCAGTATTTT.

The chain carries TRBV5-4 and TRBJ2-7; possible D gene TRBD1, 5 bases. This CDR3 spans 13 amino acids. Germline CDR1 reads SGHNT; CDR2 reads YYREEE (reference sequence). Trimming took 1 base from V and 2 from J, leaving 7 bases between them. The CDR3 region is CASSLKQAYEQYF. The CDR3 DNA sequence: TGTGCCAGCAGCTTGAAACAGGCCTACGAGCAGTACTTC.

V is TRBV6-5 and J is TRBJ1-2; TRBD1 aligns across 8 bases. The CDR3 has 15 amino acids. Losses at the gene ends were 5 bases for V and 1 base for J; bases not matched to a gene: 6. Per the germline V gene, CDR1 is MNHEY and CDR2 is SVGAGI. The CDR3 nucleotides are TGTGCCAGCAGTGGAGGACAGGGCTATAACTATGGCTACACCTTC. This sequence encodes CASSGGQGYNYGYTF.

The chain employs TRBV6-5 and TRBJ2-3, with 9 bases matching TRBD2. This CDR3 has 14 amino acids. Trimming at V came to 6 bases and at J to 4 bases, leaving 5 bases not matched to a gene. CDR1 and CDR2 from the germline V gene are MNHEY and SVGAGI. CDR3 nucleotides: TGTGCCAGCAGGCCGGGCGGGGGGGCAGATACGCAGTATTTT. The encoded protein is CASRPGGGADTQYF.

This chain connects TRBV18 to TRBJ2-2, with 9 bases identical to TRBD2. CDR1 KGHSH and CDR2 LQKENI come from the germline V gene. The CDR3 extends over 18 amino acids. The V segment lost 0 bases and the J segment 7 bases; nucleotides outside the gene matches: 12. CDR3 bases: TGTGCCAGCTCACCACCGGGACTAGCTACCCTCCTCGGCGGGGAGCTGTTTTTT. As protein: CASSPPGLATLLGGELFF. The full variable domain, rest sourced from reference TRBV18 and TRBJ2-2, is NAGVMQNPRHLVRRRGQEARLRCSPMKGHSHVYWYRQLPEEGLKFMVYLQKENIIDESGMPKERFSAEFPKEGPSILRIQQVVRGDSAAYFCASSPPGLATLLGGELFFGEGSRLTVL.

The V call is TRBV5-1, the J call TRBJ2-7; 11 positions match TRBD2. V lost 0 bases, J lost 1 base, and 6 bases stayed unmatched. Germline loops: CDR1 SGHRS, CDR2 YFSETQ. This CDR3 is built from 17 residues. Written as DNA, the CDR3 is TGCGCCAGCAGCTTGGCCCTCACTAGCGGGGGTTCCTACGAGCAGTACTTC. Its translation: CASSLALTSGGSYEQYF.

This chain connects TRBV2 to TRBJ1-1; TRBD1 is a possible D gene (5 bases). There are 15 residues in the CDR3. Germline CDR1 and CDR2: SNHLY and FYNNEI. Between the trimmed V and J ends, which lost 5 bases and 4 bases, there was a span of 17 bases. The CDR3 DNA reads TGTGCCAGCAGTCCCTTGAGGGGCAGAGCCACTGAAGCTTTCTTT. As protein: CASSPLRGRATEAFF.

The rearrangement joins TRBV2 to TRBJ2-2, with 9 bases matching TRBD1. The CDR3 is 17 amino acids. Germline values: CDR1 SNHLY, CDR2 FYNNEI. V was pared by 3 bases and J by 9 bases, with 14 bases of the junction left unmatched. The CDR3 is CASSERGTGWWYRELFF. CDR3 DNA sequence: TGTGCCAGCAGTGAGAGAGGGACAGGGTGGTGGTATCGGGAGCTGTTTTTT.

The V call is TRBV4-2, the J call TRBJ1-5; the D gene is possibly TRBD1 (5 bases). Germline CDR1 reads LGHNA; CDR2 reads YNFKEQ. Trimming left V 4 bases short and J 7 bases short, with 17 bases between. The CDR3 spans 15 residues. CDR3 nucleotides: TGTGCCAGCAGCCCACCTGGAGGGGCAAGACAGCCCCAGCATTTT. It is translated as CASSPPGGARQPQHF.

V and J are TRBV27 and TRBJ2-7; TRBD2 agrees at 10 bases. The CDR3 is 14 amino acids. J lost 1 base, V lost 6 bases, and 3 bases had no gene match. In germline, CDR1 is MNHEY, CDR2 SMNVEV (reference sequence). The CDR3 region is CASRGLAVSYEQYF. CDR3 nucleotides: TGTGCCAGCAGAGGACTAGCGGTATCCTACGAGCAGTACTTC.

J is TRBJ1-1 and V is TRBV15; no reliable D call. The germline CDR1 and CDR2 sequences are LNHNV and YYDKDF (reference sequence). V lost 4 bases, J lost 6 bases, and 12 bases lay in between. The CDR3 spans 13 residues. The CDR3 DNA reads TGTGCCACCAGCACCCATCGAAGGGCTGAAGCTTTCTTT. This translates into CATSTHRRAEAFF. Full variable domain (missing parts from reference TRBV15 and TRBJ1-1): DAMVIQNPRYQVTQFGKPVTLSCSQTLNHNVMYWYQQKSSQAPKLLFHYYDKDFNNEADTPDNFQSRRPNTSFCFLDIRSPGLGDTAMYLCATSTHRRAEAFFGQGTRLTVV.

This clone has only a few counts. The CDR3: CASSLGSGAYEQYF. The CDR3 DNA is TGTGCCAGCAGCTTAGGGTCAGGGGCCTACGAGCAGTACTTC. The rearrangement links TRBV7-6 to TRBJ2-7, with TRBD1 as a possible D gene (6 bases). Trimming stripped 1 base from V and 2 bases from J, with 9 bases between. There are 14 residues in the CDR3. CDR1 is SGHVS, CDR2 FNYEAQ, per germline.

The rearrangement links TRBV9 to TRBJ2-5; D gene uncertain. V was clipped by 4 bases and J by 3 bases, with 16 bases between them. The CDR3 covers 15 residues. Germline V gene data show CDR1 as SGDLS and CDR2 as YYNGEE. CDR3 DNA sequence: TGTGCCAGCAGCCCTCGCGCAGCAAGTGAAGAGACCCAGTACTTC. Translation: CASSPRAASEETQYF.

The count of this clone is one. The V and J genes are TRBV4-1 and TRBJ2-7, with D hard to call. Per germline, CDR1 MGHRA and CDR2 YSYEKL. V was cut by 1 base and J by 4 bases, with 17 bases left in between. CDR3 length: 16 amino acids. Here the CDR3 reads CASSQGWGGEQYEQYF. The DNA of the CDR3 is TGCGCCAGCAGCCAAGGTTGGGGTGGGGAACAATACGAGCAGTACTTC.

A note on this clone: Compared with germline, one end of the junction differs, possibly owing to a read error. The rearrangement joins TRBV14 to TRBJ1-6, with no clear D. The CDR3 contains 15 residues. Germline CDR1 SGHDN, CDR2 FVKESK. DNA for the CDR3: TGTGCCAGCAGTCAAGATATCCCCGCACGTTCACCCCTCCACTTT. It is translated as CASSQDIPARSPLHF. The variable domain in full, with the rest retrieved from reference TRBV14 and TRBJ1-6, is EAGVTQFPSHSVIEKGQTVTLRCDPISGHDNLYWYRRVMGKEIKFLLHFVKESKQDESGMPNNRFLAERTGGTYSTLKVQPAELEDSGVYFCASSQDIPARSPLHFGNGTRLTVT.

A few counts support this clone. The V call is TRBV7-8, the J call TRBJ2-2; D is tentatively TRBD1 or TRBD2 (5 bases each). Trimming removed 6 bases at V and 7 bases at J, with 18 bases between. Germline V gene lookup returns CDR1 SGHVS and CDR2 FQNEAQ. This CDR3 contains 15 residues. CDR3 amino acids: CASRTTGTSGGELFF. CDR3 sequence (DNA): TGTGCCAGCAGGACTACCGGGACGTCCGGCGGGGAGCTGTTTTTT.

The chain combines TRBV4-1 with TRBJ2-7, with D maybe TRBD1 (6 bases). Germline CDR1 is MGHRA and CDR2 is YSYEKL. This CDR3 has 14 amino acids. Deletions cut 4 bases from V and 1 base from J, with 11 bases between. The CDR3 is CASSLGHGSYEQYF. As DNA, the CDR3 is TGCGCCAGCAGCCTGGGACACGGATCCTACGAGCAGTACTTC.

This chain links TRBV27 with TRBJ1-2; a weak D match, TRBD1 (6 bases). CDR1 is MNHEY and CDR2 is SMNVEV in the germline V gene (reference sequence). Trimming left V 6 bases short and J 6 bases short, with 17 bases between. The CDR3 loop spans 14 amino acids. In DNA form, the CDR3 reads TGTGCCAGCAGCATCCTGGGGGGGGCCGATGGCTACACCTTC. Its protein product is CASSILGGADGYTF.

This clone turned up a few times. The CDR3 coding sequence is TGTGCCAGCAAGGAACAGGGGCTCGCAACTAATGAAAAACTGTTTTTT. Translating gives CASKEQGLATNEKLFF. This chain connects TRBV5-6 to TRBJ1-4, with TRBD1 identical over 7 bases. After removal of 6 bases from V and 0 bases from J, the junction contained 8 bases not matched to a gene. The CDR3 runs to 16 residues. Germline V CDR1 and CDR2: SGHDT, YYEEEE.